This entry lists 10 T cell receptor beta chains sequenced from one sample in a study of vaccination and CD4 T cells after COVID-19. No antigen is known for these receptors. Cultured CD4+ T cell DNA underwent sequencing with the Oncomine TCR Beta short-read assay. TCRdb used MiXCR to reprocess the PCR reads, holding one entry per CDR3 protein. The table includes roughly 20,000 distinct CDR3 sequences, roughly 52% detected once. Documented treatment: roughly 10-day PBMC culture with coronavirus spike peptide pools or control peptides (ViraFEST assay). Sequencing was done on a sample of CD4+ T cells from blood, cultured in vitro. The receptors were sampled from a human donor who had recovered from COVID-19.

The V and J genes are TRBV6-1 and TRBJ2-7; D perhaps matches TRBD2 (6 bases). Germline-derived CDR1 and CDR2 are MNHNS and SASEGT. Trimming took off 9 bases at V and 4 bases at J, with 16 bases between the two ends. The length of the CDR3 is 13 residues. For the CDR3, the DNA is TGTGCCAGTGCACTAGCCTTGCTTTACGAGCAGTACTTC. This sequence encodes CASALALLYEQYF.

This chain links TRBV7-3 with TRBJ1-1; D remains ambiguous. Germline-derived CDR1 and CDR2 are SGHTA and FQGTGA. The CDR3 totals 14 residues. The V gene lost 1 base and the J gene lost 5 bases, with 11 bases spanning the gap. In DNA form, the CDR3 reads TGTGCCAGCAGCTTAATGGCGAGTAGGACTGAAGCTTTCTTT. Translation: CASSLMASRTEAFF.

This chain joins TRBV20-1 and TRBJ1-1, with a possible D match to TRBD1 (6 bases). CDR1 is DFQATT, CDR2 SNEGSKA, per germline (reference sequence). The CDR3 totals 14 residues. V lost 6 bases and J 5 bases, leaving 19 bases between the germline ends. CDR3 loop: CSASNRERGTEAFF. The CDR3 DNA sequence: TGCAGTGCCTCCAACAGGGAAAGAGGGACTGAAGCTTTCTTT.

This clonotype was picked up a small number of times. CDR3: CATSPRQAGELFF. As DNA, the CDR3 is TGTGCCACCAGCCCCCGACAGGCCGGGGAGCTGTTTTTT. The chain is built from TRBV15 and TRBJ2-2; tentative D call: TRBD1 (6 bases). The V end was cut by 5 bases, the J end by 6 bases, with 10 bases between. CDR3 size: 13 residues. Germline V CDR1 and CDR2: LNHNV, YYDKDF (reference sequence).

This clonotype was counted once. V gene TRBV6-2 or TRBV6-3 combines with J gene TRBJ2-5, with 10 bases aligning to TRBD2. Germline V lookup: CDR1 MNHEY, CDR2 SVGEGT. CDR3 size: 15 residues. Unmatched junction bases numbered 10, after V lost 7 bases and J lost 5 bases. The CDR3 is CASKGLAGVGETQYF. CDR3 coding DNA: TGTGCCAGCAAGGGTCTAGCGGGAGTAGGGGAGACCCAGTACTTC.

The chain links TRBV11-2 to TRBJ2-5; D is unclear. V lost 5 bases, J lost 4 bases, and 14 bases lay in between. The CDR3 is 14 residues long. CDR1 is SGHAT, CDR2 FQNNGV, per germline. The CDR3 nucleotides read TGTGCCAGCAGCGGTCGGCAGGTGAGAGAGACCCAGTACTTC. Translating it yields CASSGRQVRETQYF.

The V call is TRBV19, the J call TRBJ2-2; TRBD2 agrees at 7 bases. The CDR3 spans 15 residues. The J segment lost 2 bases and the V segment lost 5 bases, leaving 5 bases of the junction unmatched. Germline V gives CDR1 LNHDA, CDR2 SQIVND (reference sequence). This CDR3 is CASSAVAGNTGELFF. The CDR3 coding sequence is TGTGCCAGTAGTGCAGTAGCGGGTAACACCGGGGAGCTGTTTTTT.

The J gene is TRBJ2-7, the V gene TRBV20-1, with a possible D match to TRBD2 (6 bases). The CDR3 spans 18 residues. Per germline, CDR1 DFQATT and CDR2 SNEGSKA (reference sequence). Trimming removed 3 bases from V and 0 bases from J, with 24 bases in between. The CDR3 nucleotides read TGCAGTGCTAGCCCCTCCTTGTCCGGGACTTTGAGCTCCTACGAGCAGTACTTC. Encoded protein: CSASPSLSGTLSSYEQYF.

This clonotype occurred once. The rearrangement joins TRBV12-3 or TRBV12-4 to TRBJ2-3; no clear D. With 5 bases removed from V and 5 bases from J, the gap between germline ends came to 8 bases. The CDR3 runs to 12 residues. As DNA, the CDR3 is TGTGCCAGCAGTCTCCTAGGAGATACGCAGTATTTT. As protein: CASSLLGDTQYF.

The V and J genes are TRBV7-2 and TRBJ2-1; TRBD2 agrees at 12 bases. CDR1 SGHTA and CDR2 FQGNSA come from the germline V gene. This CDR3 contains 15 residues. The J segment lost 7 bases and the V segment lost 1 base, leaving 2 bases of the junction unmatched. The CDR3 spells CASSLGLAGENEQFF. CDR3 nucleotide sequence: TGTGCCAGCAGCTTAGGACTAGCGGGAGAAAATGAGCAGTTCTTC.